The present T cell receptor beta chain was sequenced within a study of shared clonotypes between healthy human individuals. For the study at large: Each donor's CD8 memory used one plate, CD8 naive two, each CD4 subset three.

Assay used: immunoSEQ multiplex PCR; TCRdb lists only in-frame clones, some missing. The data hold roughly 400,000 clones, with 96% observed a single time. The V gene lost 0 bases and the J gene lost 1 base, with 12 bases spanning the gap. The CDR3 runs 17 residues. Germline CDR1 is LNHNV and CDR2 is YYDKDF (reference sequence). The TCR was taken from a man aged 30-40 years in good health. Input material: memory CD8+ T cells sorted from blood. The subset: CD45RO+ cells pooled with CCR7-negative TemRA cells. The chain carries TRBV15 and TRBJ2-2; D may match TRBD1 or TRBD2 (5 bases each). The CDR3 is CATSRDGTGMNTGELFF. As DNA, the CDR3 is TGTGCCACCAGCAGAGATGGGACCGGGATGAACACCGGGGAGCTGTTTTTT.